This TCR beta chain was recovered during a study of neurological immune-mediated disorders. Using its own MiXCR run on the 5' RACE reads, TCRdb lists one record per CDR3 protein. Among about 36,000 distinct CDR3 sequences listed, 10% were seen once. Germline lookup yields CDR1 MNHEY and CDR2 SVGAGI. V lost 1 base and J lost 8; bases outside the gene matches: 7. The CDR3 is made up of 14 amino acids. This clonotype was recorded many times. The sample taken for sequencing was PBMCs. The V gene is TRBV6-5, the J gene TRBJ1-1, with 7 bases identical to TRBD1. The clonotype comes from a woman in her 30s with HTLV-1-associated myelopathy (HAM/TSP). This chain's CDR3 is CASSYFPGTAEAFF. CDR3 DNA: TGTGCCAGCAGTTACTTTCCCGGGACAGCAGAAGCTTTCTTT.